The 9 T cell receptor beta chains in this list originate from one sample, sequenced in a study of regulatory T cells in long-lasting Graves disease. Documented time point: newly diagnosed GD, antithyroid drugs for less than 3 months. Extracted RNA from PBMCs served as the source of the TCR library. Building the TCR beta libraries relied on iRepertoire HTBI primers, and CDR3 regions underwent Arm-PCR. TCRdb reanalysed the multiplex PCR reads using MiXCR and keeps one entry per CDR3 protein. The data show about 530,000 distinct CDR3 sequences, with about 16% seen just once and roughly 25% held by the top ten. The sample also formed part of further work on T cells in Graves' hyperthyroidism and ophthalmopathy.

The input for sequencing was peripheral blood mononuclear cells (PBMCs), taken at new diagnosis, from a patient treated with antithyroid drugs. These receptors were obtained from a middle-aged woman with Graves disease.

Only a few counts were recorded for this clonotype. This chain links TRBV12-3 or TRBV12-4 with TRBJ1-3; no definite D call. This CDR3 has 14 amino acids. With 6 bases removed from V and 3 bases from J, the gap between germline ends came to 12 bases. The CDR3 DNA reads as TGTGCCAGCAGCCGGACGCCGGGTGGAAACACCATATATTTT. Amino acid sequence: CASSRTPGGNTIYF.

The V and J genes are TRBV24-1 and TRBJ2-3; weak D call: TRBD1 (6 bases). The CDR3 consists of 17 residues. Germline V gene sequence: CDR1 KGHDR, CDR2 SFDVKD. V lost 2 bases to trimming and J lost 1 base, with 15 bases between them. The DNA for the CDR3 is TGTGCCACCAGTGATTCCTACAGGGTCGGGGGCACAGATACGCAGTATTTT. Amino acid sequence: CATSDSYRVGGTDTQYF.

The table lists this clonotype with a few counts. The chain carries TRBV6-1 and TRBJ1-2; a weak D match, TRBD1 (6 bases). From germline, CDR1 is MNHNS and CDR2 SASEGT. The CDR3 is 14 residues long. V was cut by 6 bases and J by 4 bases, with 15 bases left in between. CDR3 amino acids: CASSYPGQFYGYTF. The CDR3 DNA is TGTGCCAGCAGCTATCCGGGACAATTCTATGGCTACACCTTC.

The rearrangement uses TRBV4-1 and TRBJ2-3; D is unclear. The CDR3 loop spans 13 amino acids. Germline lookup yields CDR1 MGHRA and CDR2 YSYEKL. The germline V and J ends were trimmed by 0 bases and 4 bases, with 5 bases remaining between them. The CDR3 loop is CASSQEPADTQYF. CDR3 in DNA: TGCGCCAGCAGCCAAGAACCCGCAGATACGCAGTATTTT.

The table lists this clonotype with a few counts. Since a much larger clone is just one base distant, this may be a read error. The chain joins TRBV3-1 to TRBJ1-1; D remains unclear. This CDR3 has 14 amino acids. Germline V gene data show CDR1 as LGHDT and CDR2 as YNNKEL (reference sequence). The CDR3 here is CASSQDDKNTEALF. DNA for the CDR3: TGTGCCAGCAGCCAAGACGACAAGAACACTGAAGCTCTCTTT.

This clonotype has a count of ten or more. CDR3 sequence reads: CASSYPGQRGSAFF. CDR3 nucleotides: TGTGCCAGCAGTTACCCAGGACAGCGGGGTTCGGCTTTCTTT. V usage is TRBV6-2 or TRBV6-3 and J usage is TRBJ1-1, with D possibly being TRBD1 (6 bases). The germline gives CDR1 MNHEY, CDR2 SVGEGT. CDR3 length equals 14 residues. V lost 2 bases to trimming and J lost 11 bases, with 18 bases between them.

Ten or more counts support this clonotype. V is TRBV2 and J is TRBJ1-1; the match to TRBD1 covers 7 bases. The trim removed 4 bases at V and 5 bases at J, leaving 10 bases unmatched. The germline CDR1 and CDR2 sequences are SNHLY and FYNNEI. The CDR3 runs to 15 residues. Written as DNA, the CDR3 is TGTGCCAGCAGTGCCGACAGGGCGCTAGGGACTGAAGCTTTCTTT. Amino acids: CASSADRALGTEAFF.

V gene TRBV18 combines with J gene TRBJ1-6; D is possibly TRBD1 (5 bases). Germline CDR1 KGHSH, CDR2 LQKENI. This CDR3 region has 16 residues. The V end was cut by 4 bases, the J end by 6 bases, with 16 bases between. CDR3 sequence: CASSQWTPTSNSPLHF. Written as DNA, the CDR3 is TGTGCCAGCTCACAATGGACACCGACCAGTAATTCACCCCTCCACTTT.

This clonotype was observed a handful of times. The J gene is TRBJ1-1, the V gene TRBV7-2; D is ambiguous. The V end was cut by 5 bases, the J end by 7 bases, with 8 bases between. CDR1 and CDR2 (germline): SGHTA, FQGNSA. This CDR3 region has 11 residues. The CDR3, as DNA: TGTGCCAGCAGCCCGCGTAATGAAGCTTTCTTT. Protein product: CASSPRNEAFF.